This T cell receptor beta chain was documented in a study of blood T cell repertoires in COVID-19. Study information: Italy, Spain and the United States were the sources of the convalescent and acute COVID-19 samples.

In the original workflow: Cell counts per sample came from amplifying reference gene primers. Sequencing was performed with immunoSEQ multiplex PCR; in TCRdb, only in-frame clones are kept and a portion is missing. For V, J and clone size, that table is used; D and trimming come from the DNA. Counted here are some 290,000 clones, 80% to 90% occurring once; the ten biggest clones make up about an eighth. Seattle patients were enrolled during active infection and followed longitudinally. Germline V gene data show CDR1 as MDHEN and CDR2 as SYDVKM. This CDR3 is 15 amino acids long. Germline trimming cut 6 bases from V and 5 bases from J; bases unmatched to any gene: 7.

Sequencing input: peripheral blood. The chain couples TRBV28 to TRBJ1-6; 7 nucleotides line up with TRBD1. This sequence was found in a woman in her twenties or thirties with COVID-19, enrolled during active disease. In DNA form, the CDR3 reads TGTGCCAGCAGGGGCAGGACAGGCGATAATTCACCCCTCCACTTT. Amino acids: CASRGRTGDNSPLHF.